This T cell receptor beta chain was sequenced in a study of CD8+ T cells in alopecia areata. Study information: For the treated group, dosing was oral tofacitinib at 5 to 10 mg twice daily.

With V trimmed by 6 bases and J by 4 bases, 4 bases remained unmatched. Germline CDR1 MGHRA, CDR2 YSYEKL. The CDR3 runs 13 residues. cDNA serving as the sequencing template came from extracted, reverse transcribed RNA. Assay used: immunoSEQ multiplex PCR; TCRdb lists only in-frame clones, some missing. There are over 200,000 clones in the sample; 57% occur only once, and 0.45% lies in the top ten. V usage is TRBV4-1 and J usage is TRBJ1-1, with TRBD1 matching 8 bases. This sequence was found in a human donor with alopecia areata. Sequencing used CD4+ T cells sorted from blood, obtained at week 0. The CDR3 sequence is CASSVTGGTEAFF. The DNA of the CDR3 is TGCGCCAGCAGTGTCACAGGGGGCACTGAAGCTTTCTTT.